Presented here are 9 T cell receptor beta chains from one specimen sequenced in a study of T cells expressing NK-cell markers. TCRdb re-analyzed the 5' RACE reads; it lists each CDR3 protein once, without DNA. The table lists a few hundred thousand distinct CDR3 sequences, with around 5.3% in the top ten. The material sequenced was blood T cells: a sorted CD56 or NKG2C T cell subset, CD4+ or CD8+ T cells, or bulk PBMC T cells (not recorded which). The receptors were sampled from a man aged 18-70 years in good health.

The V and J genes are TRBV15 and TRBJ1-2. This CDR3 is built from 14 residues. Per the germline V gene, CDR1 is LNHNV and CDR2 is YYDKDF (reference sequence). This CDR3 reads CATSRDGGYYGYTF. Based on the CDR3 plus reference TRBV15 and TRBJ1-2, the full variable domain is DAMVIQNPRYQVTQFGKPVTLSCSQTLNHNVMYWYQQKSSQAPKLLFHYYDKDFNNEADTPDNFQSRRPNTSFCFLDIRSPGLGDTAMYLCATSRDGGYYGYTFGSGTRLTVV.

This CDR3 is CASSDRGLAGSEQFF. The genes are TRBV6-4 and TRBJ2-1; the D call from TCRdb, TRBD2, cannot be confirmed without DNA. CDR1 is MRHNA and CDR2 is SNTAGT in the germline V gene. The CDR3 totals 15 residues.

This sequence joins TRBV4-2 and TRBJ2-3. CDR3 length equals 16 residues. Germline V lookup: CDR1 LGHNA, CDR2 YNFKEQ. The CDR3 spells CASSQVLRPTTDTQYF.

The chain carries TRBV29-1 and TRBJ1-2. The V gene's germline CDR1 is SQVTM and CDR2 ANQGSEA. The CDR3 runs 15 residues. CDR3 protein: CSVEGLRQSNYGYTF.

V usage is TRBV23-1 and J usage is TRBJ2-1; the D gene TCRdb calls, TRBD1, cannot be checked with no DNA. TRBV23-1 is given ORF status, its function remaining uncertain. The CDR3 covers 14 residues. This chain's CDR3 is CAKWDRPPYNEQFF.

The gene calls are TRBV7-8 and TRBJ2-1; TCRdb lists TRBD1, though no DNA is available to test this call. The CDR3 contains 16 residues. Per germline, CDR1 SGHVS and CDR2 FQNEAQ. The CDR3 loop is CASSPPRTGRITEQFF.

The CDR3 sequence: CATRDPGLDTQYF. This chain joins TRBV6-6 and TRBJ2-3. The germline gives CDR1 MNHNY, CDR2 SVGAGI (reference sequence). CDR3 length: 13 residues.

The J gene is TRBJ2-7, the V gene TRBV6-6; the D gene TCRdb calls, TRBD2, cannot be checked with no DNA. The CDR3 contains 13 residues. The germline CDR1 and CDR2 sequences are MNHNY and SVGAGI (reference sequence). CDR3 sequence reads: CAIQAGGPEEQYF.

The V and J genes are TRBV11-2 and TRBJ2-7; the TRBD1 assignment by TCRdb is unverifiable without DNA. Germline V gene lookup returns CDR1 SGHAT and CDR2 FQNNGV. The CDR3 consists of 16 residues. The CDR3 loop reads CASSSSGTGAGKEQYF.